Below, 30 T cell receptor beta chains from the same sample are listed, as sequenced in a study of T cells after yellow fever vaccination. TCRdb passed the 5' RACE reads through MiXCR, listing each CDR3 protein once. The sample includes 350,000 or so distinct CDR3 sequences, about 7.8% of them seen just once. This sample comprised PBMCs, obtained around 45 days after the first yellow fever vaccination. The receptors shown here come from a man between 18 and 29 years old who received the YFV17D yellow fever vaccine.

This clonotype has more than one count but fewer than ten. The chain carries TRBV25-1 and TRBJ2-5, with unresolved D. The CDR3 length is 11 residues. Germline V gene data show CDR1 as MGHDK and CDR2 as SYGVNS. Trimming stripped 5 bases from V and 9 bases from J, with 10 bases between. The CDR3 region is CASSRSHSQYF. Here the CDR3 DNA reads TGTGCCAGCAGTCGATCCCACTCCCAGTACTTC.

V is TRBV12-3 or TRBV12-4 and J is TRBJ2-2, with D perhaps matching TRBD1 (6 bases). CDR3 length: 14 residues. The V and J ends lost 6 bases and 6 bases respectively, with 14 bases between them. In nucleotides, the CDR3 is TGTGCCAGCAGCCCCTGGGGGCCACCCGGGGAGCTGTTTTTT. Translated, it gives CASSPWGPPGELFF.

The chain uses TRBV5-1 and TRBJ2-2, with D possibly matching TRBD2 (6 bases). Trimming took off 5 bases at V and 4 bases at J, with 12 bases between the two ends. CDR1 and CDR2 (germline): SGHRS, YFSETQ. This CDR3 has 14 residues. For the CDR3, the DNA is TGCGCCAGCAGGGCACAGGAGGGCACCGGGGAGCTGTTTTTT. It is translated as CASRAQEGTGELFF.

This chain joins TRBV28 and TRBJ1-1; D ambiguous. The CDR3 has 14 residues. Trimming cost V 3 bases and J 1 base, with 9 bases left between them. CDR1 and CDR2 from the germline V gene are MDHEN and SYDVKM. CDR3 DNA sequence: TGTGCCAGCAGTTTGGCCTGGGCGAACACTGAAGCTTTCTTT. Translation gives CASSLAWANTEAFF.

This clonotype was counted between two and nine times. This chain uses TRBV7-9 with TRBJ2-1; 8 bases align to TRBD1. CDR1 is SEHNR, CDR2 FQNEAQ, per germline (reference sequence). With V trimmed by 5 bases and J by 3 bases, 6 bases remained unmatched. The CDR3 has 15 residues. In DNA, the CDR3 is TGTGCCAGCAGCCTGGGACAGGACCTCTACAATGAGCAGTTCTTC. Its translation: CASSLGQDLYNEQFF.

CDR3 sequence reads: CASSPTALISGNTIYF. DNA for the CDR3: TGTGCCAGCAGCCCGACAGCACTCATCTCTGGAAACACCATATATTTT. J is TRBJ1-3 and V is TRBV11-2, with D possibly TRBD1 on 5 matching bases. Per the germline V gene, CDR1 is SGHAT and CDR2 is FQNNGV. The CDR3 has 16 amino acids. Trimming took off 5 bases at V and 0 bases at J, with 14 bases between the two ends.

This clonotype was detected a few times. The chain uses TRBV6-1 and TRBJ2-7; D is possibly TRBD2 (5 bases). V lost 3 bases to trimming and J lost 3 bases, with 9 bases between them. Germline CDR1 MNHNS, CDR2 SASEGT. The CDR3 extends over 13 amino acids. CDR3 nucleotide sequence: TGTGCCAGCAGTGAGGACTCGTACTACGAGCAGTACGTC. As protein: CASSEDSYYEQYV.

This clonotype turned up a few times. The J gene is TRBJ1-1, the V gene TRBV12-3 or TRBV12-4, with a weak D call TRBD1 (5 bases). The germline V and J ends were trimmed by 6 bases and 7 bases, with 15 bases remaining between them. The CDR3 has 13 amino acids. The DNA of the CDR3 is TGTGCCAGCAGACCACGGACGGGGGATGAAGCTTTCTTT. Translated, it gives CASRPRTGDEAFF.

This clonotype is medium-sized (0.01 to 0.1%) within its sample. CDR3 amino acids: CASSPGGPLTDTQYF. The CDR3 bases are TGTGCCAGCAGCCCGGGGGGGCCCCTCACAGATACGCAGTATTTT. V is TRBV7-2 and J is TRBJ2-3, with TRBD2 identical over 8 bases. J was trimmed by 2 bases and V by 5 bases; bases with no gene match: 6. The CDR3 is 15 residues long. From germline, CDR1 is SGHTA and CDR2 FQGNSA.

This clonotype was seen only a few times. The chain joins TRBV4-1 to TRBJ2-3; either TRBD1 or TRBD2 may supply D (5 bases each). The CDR3 has 17 amino acids. Germline V gene lookup returns CDR1 MGHRA and CDR2 YSYEKL. V shed 3 bases and J shed 4 bases, with 20 bases lying between them. The CDR3 loop is CASSHRGILNGADTQYF. The CDR3 DNA reads as TGCGCCAGCAGCCACCGGGGCATACTAAACGGGGCAGATACGCAGTATTTT.

This clonotype has at least ten counts. The chain carries TRBV19 and TRBJ2-2; D ambiguous. Per the germline V gene, CDR1 is LNHDA and CDR2 is SQIVND (reference sequence). V was shortened by 6 bases and J by 1 base, with 12 bases between the two germline ends. This CDR3 spans 15 amino acids. The CDR3 bases are TGTGCCAGTAGGTCAGTCAGCCTGAACACCGGGGAGCTGTTTTTT. The encoded protein is CASRSVSLNTGELFF.

As regards this clonotype: The germline gene is not matched at one end of the junction; a read error may be the cause. This chain uses TRBV15 with TRBJ2-1; D may correspond to TRBD1 or TRBD2 (6 bases each). CDR3 length: 13 amino acids. Germline lookup yields CDR1 LNHNV and CDR2 YYDKDF (reference sequence). This CDR3 is CATIRENGGEQFF. The CDR3 DNA reads as TGTGCCACCATCAGAGAAAACGGGGGCGAGCAGTTCTTC.

This clonotype has more than one count but fewer than ten. The J gene is TRBJ1-5, the V gene TRBV12-3 or TRBV12-4; 9 bases are shared with TRBD1. The CDR3 has 14 residues. V lost 5 bases, J lost 6 bases, and 5 bases stayed unmatched. The CDR3 loop reads CASSKQGASQPQHF. The CDR3 DNA reads as TGTGCCAGCAGTAAACAGGGGGCAAGTCAGCCCCAGCATTTT.

To note about this clonotype: Just one base apart from a much larger clone, this may be a read error. The CDR3 DNA follows: TGTGCCAGCAGCCCCAGAGAGGGGGCCTACGAGCAGTACTTC. It codes for CASSPREGAYEQYF. The chain employs TRBV11-2 and TRBJ2-7, with D possibly TRBD1 on 6 matching bases. Trimming stripped 5 bases from V and 2 bases from J, with 13 bases between. This CDR3 spans 14 amino acids. CDR1 and CDR2 from the germline V gene are SGHAT and FQNNGV. Supplemented by reference TRBV11-2 and TRBJ2-7, the full variable domain reads EAGVAQSPRYKIIEKRQSVAFWCNPISGHATLYWYQQILGQGPKLLIQFQNNGVVDDSQLPKDRFSAERLKGVDSTLKIQPAKLEDSAVYLCASSPREGAYEQYFGPGTRLTVT.

The chain recombines TRBV2 with TRBJ2-3; perhaps TRBD1 as D (7 bases). The germline V gene has CDR1 SNHLY and CDR2 FYNNEI. V was clipped by 9 bases and J by 5 bases, with 15 bases between them. This CDR3 comprises 13 residues. The CDR3 reads CARNRGGEDTQYF. CDR3 in DNA: TGTGCCAGGAACAGGGGAGGAGAAGATACGCAGTATTTT.

This clonotype was seen a few times. The chain is built from TRBV5-1 and TRBJ1-1, with TRBD1 identical over 8 bases. Germline CDR1 SGHRS, CDR2 YFSETQ. The J segment lost 1 base and the V segment lost 0 bases, leaving 8 bases of the junction unmatched. This CDR3 spans 17 amino acids. The CDR3 nucleotides are TGCGCCAGCAGCTTGGCCCCTCAGGGGGCGGGGAACACTGAAGCTTTCTTT. It is translated as CASSLAPQGAGNTEAFF.

This chain uses TRBV3-1 with TRBJ1-4, with TRBD1 matching 9 bases. The CDR3 has 16 residues. Per germline, CDR1 LGHDT and CDR2 YNNKEL (reference sequence). V was pared by 4 bases and J by 5 bases, with 8 bases of the junction left unmatched. As DNA, the CDR3 is TGTGCCAGCAGCCGACCGTCCGGGACAGGGAATGAAAAACTGTTTTTT. This translates into CASSRPSGTGNEKLFF.

The chain is built from TRBV9 and TRBJ1-5; tentatively, D is TRBD1 (5 bases). There are 13 residues in the CDR3. Trimming pared 8 bases from V and 6 bases from J, leaving 15 bases between. Germline CDR1 SGDLS, CDR2 YYNGEE. CDR3 nucleotides: TGTGCCAGTGCGAGGGGTGGGAGTCAGCCCCAGCATTTT. Translated, it gives CASARGGSQPQHF.

Ten or more counts support this clonotype. The V call is TRBV7-8, the J call TRBJ2-7; TRBD2 agrees at 9 bases. J gave up 7 bases and V 2 bases, and 6 bases lay outside the gene matches. The CDR3 has 14 amino acids. Germline CDR1 and CDR2: SGHVS and FQNEAQ. The CDR3 protein is CASSLQRGAWEQYV. CDR3 bases: TGTGCCAGCAGCTTACAGCGGGGGGCATGGGAGCAGTACGTC.

This clonotype was seen ten or more times. The rearrangement links TRBV11-1 to TRBJ2-1; 7 bases map to TRBD2. J gave up 7 bases and V 2 bases, and 2 bases lay outside the gene matches. CDR1 is SGHAT and CDR2 is FQDESV in the germline V gene (reference sequence). There are 13 residues in the CDR3. CDR3 amino acids: CASSLRAGNEQFF. DNA for the CDR3: TGTGCCAGCAGCTTAAGAGCGGGGAATGAGCAGTTCTTC. Looking up the rest from reference TRBV11-1 and TRBJ2-1 gives the full variable domain: EAEVAQSPRYKITEKSQAVAFWCDPISGHATLYWYRQILGQGPELLVQFQDESVVDDSQLPKDRFSAERLKGVDSTLKIQPAELGDSAMYLCASSLRAGNEQFFGPGTRLTVL.

This clonotype was detected many times. The chain couples TRBV29-1 to TRBJ2-3; 10 positions agree with TRBD2. The J segment lost 4 bases and the V segment lost 6 bases, leaving 7 bases of the junction unmatched. CDR3 length: 14 amino acids. CDR1 and CDR2 from the germline V gene are SQVTM and ANQGSEA. The CDR3 DNA follows: TGCAGCGTGCGAGCGGGGGGGCCCTCAGATACGCAGTATTTT. This codes for CSVRAGGPSDTQYF.

A few counts support this clonotype. The DNA of the CDR3 is TGCGCCAGCAGCCAAGATTCAGTAGCTGGGGCAGATACGCAGTATTTT. Protein: CASSQDSVAGADTQYF. The chain employs TRBV4-1 and TRBJ2-3; D is unresolved. The CDR3 is made up of 16 amino acids. V gave up 0 bases and J gave up 4 bases, with 14 bases separating them. Germline V lookup: CDR1 MGHRA, CDR2 YSYEKL.

Only a few counts were recorded for this clonotype. The CDR3, as DNA: TGCGCCAGTTTCTCTACCATGAACACCGGGGAGCTGTTTTTT. This encodes CASFSTMNTGELFF. The chain joins TRBV5-1 to TRBJ2-2; no definite D call. Trimming shortened V by 8 bases and J by 1 base, and 12 bases separated the two germline ends. The CDR3 contains 14 residues. Germline V CDR1 and CDR2: SGHRS, YFSETQ.

The rearrangement uses TRBV5-1 and TRBJ2-7, with 8 positions matching TRBD1. The CDR3 contains 15 residues. After removal of 4 bases from V and 2 bases from J, the junction contained 8 bases not matched to a gene. The V gene's germline CDR1 is SGHRS and CDR2 YFSETQ. CDR3 amino acids: CASSRDRGETYEQYF. The CDR3 region has the DNA TGCGCCAGCAGCCGCGACAGGGGAGAAACCTACGAGCAGTACTTC.

The chain carries TRBV12-3 or TRBV12-4 and TRBJ1-5; no clear D. Trimming shortened V by 2 bases and J by 2 bases, and 13 bases separated the two germline ends. The CDR3 totals 16 residues. The CDR3 here is CASSLRSSGGNQPQHF. CDR3 bases: TGTGCCAGCAGTTTAAGAAGCTCTGGGGGCAATCAGCCCCAGCATTTT.

This rearrangement joins TRBV7-6 to TRBJ2-1; TRBD1 aligns across 8 bases. The CDR3 extends over 16 amino acids. Germline-derived CDR1 and CDR2 are SGHVS and FNYEAQ. The J segment lost 7 bases and the V segment lost 0 bases, leaving 8 bases of the junction unmatched. Here the CDR3 reads CASSLAGQGWGNEQFF. CDR3 coding DNA: TGTGCCAGCAGCTTAGCAGGACAGGGATGGGGGAATGAGCAGTTCTTC. Together with reference TRBV7-6 and TRBJ2-1, the CDR3 gives the full variable domain: GAGVSQSPRYKVTKRGQDVALRCDPISGHVSLYWYRQALGQGPEFLTYFNYEAQQDKSGLPNDRFSAERPEGSISTLTIQRTEQRDSAMYRCASSLAGQGWGNEQFFGPGTRLTVL.

The chain carries TRBV29-1 and TRBJ1-5, with a weak D call TRBD1 (5 bases). The CDR3 spans 13 residues. CDR1 is SQVTM and CDR2 is ANQGSEA in the germline V gene. V lost 2 bases and J 7 bases, leaving 12 bases between the germline ends. The CDR3, as DNA: TGCAGCGTTGAATTGGGGGAAGGCCAGCCCCAGCATTTT. It specifies CSVELGEGQPQHF.

The chain joins TRBV11-2 to TRBJ2-1, with 16 bases fitting TRBD2. Germline V CDR1 and CDR2: SGHAT, FQNNGV. Trimming took 4 bases from V and 8 from J; bases not matched to a gene: 11. The CDR3 spans 18 residues. The CDR3 nucleotides read TGTGCCAGCAGCTACCGTCCCGGGACTAGCGGGGGGGCCTATGAGCAGTTCTTC. Amino acid sequence: CASSYRPGTSGGAYEQFF.

This clonotype appeared many times. The rearrangement links TRBV7-2 to TRBJ1-5; no clear D. Germline CDR1 is SGHTA and CDR2 is FQGNSA. Trimming left V 6 bases short and J 2 bases short, with 11 bases between. The CDR3 extends over 14 amino acids. The CDR3 reads CASSFPGGNQPQHF. CDR3 bases: TGTGCCAGCAGTTTTCCCGGGGGCAATCAGCCCCAGCATTTT.

The chain is built from TRBV5-6 and TRBJ1-6; possibly TRBD1 for D (6 bases). The germline V gene encodes CDR1 SGHDT and CDR2 YYEEEE. The V end was cut by 4 bases, the J end by 7 bases, with 15 bases between. This CDR3 spans 15 amino acids. The CDR3 DNA sequence: TGTGCCAGCAGCCGGGGGAGGGGGAAGAATTCACCCCTCCACTTT. Translated: CASSRGRGKNSPLHF.